This T cell receptor beta chain was identified in a study of cytomegalovirus exposure and HLA in healthy donors. Study-level findings and limits: Later, an analysis found that common viral pathogens appeared to be linked with several of the most significant clusters.

The PCR used 60 Vbeta and 13 Jbeta primers. Assay used: immunoSEQ multiplex PCR; TCRdb lists only in-frame clones, some missing. The sample carries fewer than 250,000 clones, about 80% recorded once. Germline assignment: CDR1 KGHSH and CDR2 LQKENI. CDR3 size: 13 residues. J gave up 6 bases and V 4 bases, and 3 bases lay outside the gene matches. With regard to this clone: Its specificity is unknown.

All the people who gave samples were healthy bone marrow donors. V usage is TRBV18 and J usage is TRBJ2-1; 7 bases agree with TRBD1. The clonotype originates from a man between 40 and 49 years old in good health and CMV-seropositive. Sequencing was done on a sample of PBMCs. This CDR3 reads CASSQPGGNEQFF. CDR3 bases: TGTGCCAGCTCACAACCAGGGGGCAATGAGCAGTTCTTC. The variable domain in full, completed from reference TRBV18 and TRBJ2-1, reads NAGVMQNPRHLVRRRGQEARLRCSPMKGHSHVYWYRQLPEEGLKFMVYLQKENIIDESGMPKERFSAEFPKEGPSILRIQQVVRGDSAAYFCASSQPGGNEQFFGPGTRLTVL.